These T cell receptor beta chains were read from a single sample in a study of early T cells in non-severe SARS-CoV-2 infection. MiXCR, applied by TCRdb to the 5' RACE reads, yields one record per CDR3 protein. The repertoire includes approximately 71,000 distinct CDR3 sequences, roughly 12% of them detected once, and around 2.8% sits in the top ten. The sample here was whole blood, taken at baseline. These receptors came from an adult who was a healthcare worker with PCR-confirmed SARS-CoV-2 infection or an uninfected control (not recorded which). Both conserved end residues are part of each CDR3. The D gene is left open where the match is weak. A row's size may be missing; if present it is once, few, many or a size class.

j_gene: TRBJ1-4
v_gene: TRBV7-9
abundance: few
d_gene: -
CDR3nt: TGTGCCAGCAGCTTAAGTGGACAGGAAAAACTGTTTTTT
CDR3aa: CASSLSGQEKLFF

j_gene: TRBJ1-6
v_gene: TRBV19
abundance: -
d_gene: TRBD1
CDR3nt: TGTGCCAGTAGACCCCTCTTTCACCGGGACAGGGGAAATTCACCCCTCCACTTT
CDR3aa: CASRPLFHRDRGNSPLHF

j_gene: TRBJ1-6
v_gene: TRBV6-6
abundance: -
d_gene: -
CDR3nt: TGTGCCAGCAGACGTAACGTGGATTCACCCCTCCACTTT
CDR3aa: CASRRNVDSPLHF

j_gene: TRBJ1-6
v_gene: TRBV7-6
abundance: few
d_gene: -
CDR3nt: TGTGCCAGCAGCCCCGCTGGGGCAGTCGGGTCACCCCTCCACTTT
CDR3aa: CASSPAGAVGSPLHF

j_gene: TRBJ2-3
v_gene: TRBV4-2
abundance: many
d_gene: TRBD1
CDR3nt: TGTGCCAGCAGCCAAGCCGGGGACAGGCTCACAGATACGCAGTATTTT
CDR3aa: CASSQAGDRLTDTQYF

j_gene: TRBJ1-1
v_gene: TRBV12-3/TRBV12-4
abundance: -
d_gene: -
CDR3nt: TGTGCCAGCAGGCGCAGGGAGGAGAACACTGAAGCTTTCTTT
CDR3aa: CASRRREENTEAFF

j_gene: TRBJ1-2
v_gene: TRBV6-2/TRBV6-3
abundance: -
d_gene: -
CDR3nt: TGTGCCAGCAGTGCCTATAGGGGATTTGATGGCTACACCTTC
CDR3aa: CASSAYRGFDGYTF

j_gene: TRBJ2-6
v_gene: TRBV28
abundance: few
d_gene: -
CDR3nt: TGTGCCAGCAGTTTGGCGACCTTCTCTGGGGCCAACGTCCTGACTTTC
CDR3aa: CASSLATFSGANVLTF

j_gene: TRBJ2-5
v_gene: TRBV2
abundance: few
d_gene: -
CDR3nt: TGTGCCAGCAGTGTGTCCCCAGGCCAAGAGACCCAGTACTTC
CDR3aa: CASSVSPGQETQYF

j_gene: TRBJ1-1
v_gene: TRBV20-1
abundance: -
d_gene: -
CDR3nt: TGCAGCGCTAGGAGGAGGCGGATGAACACTGAAGCTTTCTTT
CDR3aa: CSARRRRMNTEAFF

j_gene: TRBJ1-5
v_gene: TRBV27
abundance: few
d_gene: -
CDR3nt: TGTGCCAGCAGTTTTTTGGGGGCCGCAAATCAGCCCCAGCATTTT
CDR3aa: CASSFLGAANQPQHF

j_gene: TRBJ2-7
v_gene: TRBV7-6
abundance: -
d_gene: TRBD2
CDR3nt: TGTGCCAGCAGCGCCACCGGGACTACCTACGAGCAGTACTTC
CDR3aa: CASSATGTTYEQYF

j_gene: TRBJ1-6
v_gene: TRBV19
abundance: -
d_gene: -
CDR3nt: TGTGCCAGTAGTACAACGGGTAATTCACCCCTCCACTTT
CDR3aa: CASSTTGNSPLHF

j_gene: TRBJ2-1
v_gene: TRBV7-8
abundance: many
d_gene: -
CDR3nt: TGTGCCAGCAGCTTATTTCTGGACCGTAATGAGCAGTTCTTC
CDR3aa: CASSLFLDRNEQFF

j_gene: TRBJ1-1
v_gene: TRBV5-5
abundance: few
d_gene: TRBD1
CDR3nt: TGTGCCAGCAGCCCGGGACAGGGTCGCACTGAAGCTTTCTTT
CDR3aa: CASSPGQGRTEAFF

j_gene: TRBJ1-2
v_gene: TRBV28
abundance: few
d_gene: -
CDR3nt: TGTGCCAGCAGTTTGGGGAGGCGGTCGTCTAACTATGGCTACACCTTC
CDR3aa: CASSLGRRSSNYGYTF

j_gene: TRBJ2-1
v_gene: TRBV7-2
abundance: -
d_gene: -
CDR3nt: TGTGCCAGCAGCTTTTATTCTGATGAGCAGTTCTTC
CDR3aa: CASSFYSDEQFF

j_gene: TRBJ2-6
v_gene: TRBV28
abundance: -
d_gene: -
CDR3nt: TGTGCCAGCGGACAGTCTGGGGCCAACGTCCTGACTTTC
CDR3aa: CASGQSGANVLTF

j_gene: TRBJ1-2
v_gene: TRBV7-9
abundance: few
d_gene: -
CDR3nt: TGTGCCAGCAGCTTAGCTTTTCGGGGAAGAGACTATGGCTACACCTTC
CDR3aa: CASSLAFRGRDYGYTF

j_gene: TRBJ1-6
v_gene: TRBV6-1
abundance: -
d_gene: -
CDR3nt: TGTGCCAGCAGATCCCTATCGGACACCGGCTATAATTCACCCCTCCACTTT
CDR3aa: CASRSLSDTGYNSPLHF

j_gene: TRBJ2-1
v_gene: TRBV5-6
abundance: many
d_gene: TRBD2
CDR3nt: TGTGCCAGCAGCCCCTGGACTAGCGGGAGCTCCTACAATGAGCAGTTCTTC
CDR3aa: CASSPWTSGSSYNEQFF

j_gene: TRBJ2-7
v_gene: TRBV28
abundance: medium-sized
d_gene: -
CDR3nt: TGTGCCAGCAGTGCCGCTAGCCGGGGCAACTACGAGCAGTACTTC
CDR3aa: CASSAASRGNYEQYF

j_gene: TRBJ2-7
v_gene: TRBV20-1
abundance: few
d_gene: -
CDR3nt: TGCAGTGCTAGAGATCCCGCAGGCCTCTCCTACGAGCAGTACTTC
CDR3aa: CSARDPAGLSYEQYF

j_gene: TRBJ2-1
v_gene: TRBV18
abundance: -
d_gene: TRBD2
CDR3nt: TGTGCCAGCTCACCGGGCGGGACTAGCAACAATGAGCAGTTCTTC
CDR3aa: CASSPGGTSNNEQFF

j_gene: TRBJ2-7
v_gene: TRBV29-1
abundance: few
d_gene: TRBD1
CDR3nt: TGCAGCGCCCGGACAGGTTCCAGCTCCTACGAGCAGTACTTC
CDR3aa: CSARTGSSSYEQYF

j_gene: TRBJ2-3
v_gene: TRBV4-1
abundance: -
d_gene: -
CDR3nt: TGCGCCAGCAGCCAAGATATAAGGGGCGATACGCAGTATTTT
CDR3aa: CASSQDIRGDTQYF

j_gene: TRBJ2-5
v_gene: TRBV5-6
abundance: many
d_gene: TRBD2
CDR3nt: TGTGCCAGCAGCCGGGACTACCGGACCCAGTACTTC
CDR3aa: CASSRDYRTQYF

j_gene: TRBJ1-1
v_gene: TRBV28
abundance: -
d_gene: -
CDR3nt: TGTGCCAGCAGTTTACAGGGGAGAGGCGCTGAAGCTTTCTTT
CDR3aa: CASSLQGRGAEAFF

j_gene: TRBJ1-1
v_gene: TRBV6-5
abundance: -
d_gene: -
CDR3nt: TGTGCCACCTCATTGAGCGTGGCAGGGAACACTGAAGCTTTCTTT
CDR3aa: CATSLSVAGNTEAFF

j_gene: TRBJ1-5
v_gene: TRBV6-1
abundance: -
d_gene: -
CDR3nt: TGTGCCAGCAGCGCGGACAGTCTCAATCAGCCCCAGCATTTT
CDR3aa: CASSADSLNQPQHF

j_gene: TRBJ1-4
v_gene: TRBV6-1
abundance: few
d_gene: -
CDR3nt: TGTGCCAGCAGTGCGAAGGGAAATCCAACTAATGAAAAACTGTTTTTT
CDR3aa: CASSAKGNPTNEKLFF

j_gene: TRBJ1-4
v_gene: TRBV6-6
abundance: many
d_gene: -
CDR3nt: TGTGCCAGCAACGACTCCCAGGGACCAGGAATGCTGTTTTTT
CDR3aa: CASNDSQGPGMLFF

j_gene: TRBJ1-4
v_gene: TRBV2
abundance: -
d_gene: TRBD1
CDR3nt: TGTGCCAGCAGAAGGGGAGGACAGGTTAATGAAAAGCTGTTTTTT
CDR3aa: CASRRGGQVNEKLFF

j_gene: TRBJ2-6
v_gene: TRBV6-6
abundance: few
d_gene: TRBD1
CDR3nt: TGTGCCAGCACCTTAACCCGGACAGGCTCCGGGGCCAACGTCCTGACTTTC
CDR3aa: CASTLTRTGSGANVLTF

j_gene: TRBJ2-7
v_gene: TRBV5-1
abundance: -
d_gene: TRBD2
CDR3nt: TGCGCCAGCAGCATTAGCGGGGGTACCTACGAGCAGTACTTC
CDR3aa: CASSISGGTYEQYF

j_gene: TRBJ1-2
v_gene: TRBV5-4
abundance: few
d_gene: -
CDR3nt: TGTGCCAGCAGCTTTGCGGACTATGGCTACACCTTC
CDR3aa: CASSFADYGYTF

j_gene: TRBJ2-5
v_gene: TRBV6-5
abundance: few
d_gene: -
CDR3nt: TGTGCCAGCTCTTCCCAGGGGCGAAAAATCTTGGGGACCCAGTACTTC
CDR3aa: CASSSQGRKILGTQYF